Listed below are T cell receptor beta chains from one sample, sequenced in a study of shared clonotypes between healthy human individuals. Assay: immunoSEQ multiplex PCR; the TCRdb copy retains only in-frame clones and omits some. The sample lists 650,000 to 750,000 clones, 72% seen once, with about 1.7% in the top ten. Input material: memory CD4+ T cells sorted from blood. The receptors were sampled from a woman aged 25 to 45 in good health. CDR3s include the opening cysteine and the closing phenylalanine or tryptophan. The order of the fields is clone size, D gene, V gene, J gene, CDR3 protein, CDR3 DNA. A D gene is named only where the DNA matches it firmly. Clone size appears in some rows only: once, few, many, or a class for an expanded clone.

abundance: -; d_gene: -; v_gene: TRBV28; j_gene: TRBJ1-5; CDR3aa: CASSLGGSRQPQHF; CDR3nt: TGTGCCAGCAGTTTAGGAGGGTCGCGTCAGCCCCAGCATTTT
abundance: few; d_gene: -; v_gene: TRBV5-1; j_gene: TRBJ2-3; CDR3aa: CASSLEQTTDTQYF; CDR3nt: TGCGCCAGCAGCTTGGAACAGACCACAGATACGCAGTATTTT
abundance: -; d_gene: -; v_gene: TRBV18; j_gene: TRBJ1-4; CDR3aa: CASSPGQLESELFF; CDR3nt: TGTGCCAGCTCACCGGGACAACTTGAGTCGGAACTGTTTTTT
abundance: many; d_gene: -; v_gene: TRBV28; j_gene: TRBJ2-7; CDR3aa: CASSPGRWGRPSYEQYF; CDR3nt: TGTGCCAGCAGCCCCGGGCGATGGGGGAGGCCCTCCTACGAGCAGTACTTC
abundance: -; d_gene: -; v_gene: TRBV4-1; j_gene: TRBJ2-7; CDR3aa: CASSQGQLEKQYF; CDR3nt: TGCGCCAGCAGTCAAGGACAGCTCGAGAAGCAGTACTTC
abundance: -; d_gene: -; v_gene: TRBV7-3; j_gene: TRBJ2-7; CDR3aa: CASSPGQNGRYEQYF; CDR3nt: TGTGCCAGCAGCCCAGGACAGAATGGAAGGTACGAGCAGTACTTC
abundance: once; d_gene: TRBD1; v_gene: TRBV14; j_gene: TRBJ1-1; CDR3aa: CASSQREGADTEAFF; CDR3nt: TGTGCCAGCAGCCAAAGGGAGGGGGCGGACACTGAAGCTTTCTTT
abundance: -; d_gene: -; v_gene: TRBV30; j_gene: TRBJ1-5; CDR3aa: CAWTSPLGNQPQHF; CDR3nt: TGTGCCTGGACTAGTCCCCTGGGGAATCAGCCCCAGCATTTT
abundance: -; d_gene: -; v_gene: TRBV11-2; j_gene: TRBJ2-2; CDR3aa: CASSQGPSLGGLFF; CDR3nt: TGTGCCAGCAGCCAGGGACCCTCGCTAGGTGGGCTGTTTTTT
abundance: -; d_gene: -; v_gene: TRBV28; j_gene: TRBJ2-7; CDR3aa: CASAGGDFHYEQYF; CDR3nt: TGTGCCAGTGCTGGTGGGGACTTCCACTACGAGCAGTACTTC
abundance: -; d_gene: -; v_gene: TRBV13; j_gene: TRBJ1-1; CDR3aa: CASSLDATGNTEAFF; CDR3nt: TGTGCCAGCAGCTTAGACGCGACAGGAAACACTGAAGCTTTCTTT
abundance: -; d_gene: TRBD1; v_gene: TRBV2; j_gene: TRBJ1-5; CDR3aa: CASSGQGTYQPQHF; CDR3nt: TGTGCCAGCAGTGGACAGGGGACTTATCAGCCCCAGCATTTT
abundance: few; d_gene: TRBD1; v_gene: TRBV11-2; j_gene: TRBJ1-3; CDR3aa: CASRNSGGGNTIYF; CDR3nt: TGTGCCAGCAGAAACTCAGGGGGCGGAAACACCATATATTTT
abundance: -; d_gene: TRBD2; v_gene: TRBV2; j_gene: TRBJ2-5; CDR3aa: CASSERGLAVQETQYF; CDR3nt: TGTGCCAGCAGTGAAAGGGGACTAGCGGTACAAGAGACCCAGTACTTC
abundance: -; d_gene: TRBD1; v_gene: TRBV7-9; j_gene: TRBJ2-2; CDR3aa: CASSSQGAGELFF; CDR3nt: TGTGCCAGCAGCTCGCAGGGGGCCGGGGAGCTGTTTTTT
abundance: -; d_gene: -; v_gene: TRBV7-2; j_gene: TRBJ2-1; CDR3aa: CASSLEKREQFF; CDR3nt: TGTGCCAGCAGCTTAGAAAAGCGTGAGCAGTTCTTC
abundance: -; d_gene: TRBD2; v_gene: TRBV5-6; j_gene: TRBJ2-1; CDR3aa: CASSLRASGPYNEQFF; CDR3nt: TGTGCCAGCAGCTTGAGGGCTAGCGGTCCCTACAATGAGCAGTTCTTC
abundance: -; d_gene: TRBD1; v_gene: TRBV6-5; j_gene: TRBJ2-7; CDR3aa: CASSLGGQGQDEQYF; CDR3nt: TGTGCCAGCAGTTTGGGGGGACAGGGGCAGGACGAGCAGTACTTC
abundance: -; d_gene: -; v_gene: TRBV6-5; j_gene: TRBJ1-5; CDR3aa: CASRSMGASNQPQHF; CDR3nt: TGTGCCAGCAGAAGCATGGGGGCTAGCAATCAGCCCCAGCATTTT
abundance: once; d_gene: -; v_gene: TRBV28; j_gene: TRBJ2-1; CDR3aa: CASSFPHKGEQFF; CDR3nt: TGTGCCAGCAGTTTCCCTCATAAGGGGGAGCAGTTCTTC
abundance: -; d_gene: -; v_gene: TRBV6-6; j_gene: TRBJ1-1; CDR3aa: CASSYERGWAFF; CDR3nt: TGTGCCAGCAGTTATGAGAGGGGGTGGGCTTTCTTT
abundance: few; d_gene: -; v_gene: TRBV6-5; j_gene: TRBJ1-1; CDR3aa: CASSYSGAEAFF; CDR3nt: TGTGCCAGCAGTTACTCGGGGGCGGAGGCTTTCTTT
abundance: -; d_gene: -; v_gene: TRBV18; j_gene: TRBJ2-2; CDR3aa: CASSPLPGNTGELFF; CDR3nt: TGTGCCAGCTCACCGCTTCCGGGGAACACCGGGGAGCTGTTTTTT
abundance: few; d_gene: -; v_gene: TRBV6-1; j_gene: TRBJ1-3; CDR3aa: CASSEVGGSGNTIYF; CDR3nt: TGTGCCAGCAGTGAAGTGGGGGGGTCTGGAAACACCATATATTTT
abundance: few; d_gene: -; v_gene: TRBV5-1; j_gene: TRBJ2-3; CDR3aa: CASSLEQITDTQYF; CDR3nt: TGCGCCAGCAGCTTAGAACAGATCACAGATACGCAGTATTTT
abundance: -; d_gene: -; v_gene: TRBV19; j_gene: TRBJ2-1; CDR3aa: CASRQGTGNEQFF; CDR3nt: TGTGCCAGTAGACAGGGAACCGGCAATGAGCAGTTCTTC
abundance: -; d_gene: TRBD2; v_gene: TRBV5-8; j_gene: TRBJ2-3; CDR3aa: CASSYETSGSTDTQYF; CDR3nt: TGTGCCAGCAGCTATGAAACTAGCGGGAGCACAGATACGCAGTATTTT
abundance: -; d_gene: -; v_gene: TRBV5-1; j_gene: TRBJ2-2; CDR3aa: CASSPRTVNTGELFF; CDR3nt: TGCGCCAGCAGCCCACGGACTGTTAACACCGGGGAGCTGTTTTTT
abundance: few; d_gene: -; v_gene: TRBV28; j_gene: TRBJ2-3; CDR3aa: CASSLLGGGGTDTQYF; CDR3nt: TGTGCCAGCAGTTTATTAGGTGGGGGCGGCACAGATACGCAGTATTTT
abundance: -; d_gene: TRBD2; v_gene: TRBV6-1; j_gene: TRBJ2-5; CDR3aa: CASSDRVRGLAGGETQYF; CDR3nt: TGTGCCAGCAGTGACAGGGTGCGGGGACTAGCGGGAGGGGAGACCCAGTACTTC
abundance: -; d_gene: TRBD2; v_gene: TRBV25-1; j_gene: TRBJ2-5; CDR3aa: CASRAGLAGRETQYF; CDR3nt: TGTGCCAGCAGAGCCGGACTAGCGGGACGTGAGACCCAGTACTTC
abundance: once; d_gene: TRBD1; v_gene: TRBV6-1; j_gene: TRBJ2-3; CDR3aa: CASSELDRGSVTQYF; CDR3nt: TGTGCCAGCAGTGAGTTGGACAGGGGGTCGGTTACGCAGTATTTT
abundance: -; d_gene: -; v_gene: TRBV5-5; j_gene: TRBJ2-5; CDR3aa: CASSLDSFQTQYF; CDR3nt: TGTGCCAGCAGCCTGGACAGCTTCCAGACCCAGTACTTC
abundance: -; d_gene: TRBD1; v_gene: TRBV7-2; j_gene: TRBJ1-4; CDR3aa: CASRKPGQSEKLFF; CDR3nt: TGTGCCAGCAGGAAACCGGGACAGAGTGAAAAACTGTTTTTT
abundance: -; d_gene: -; v_gene: TRBV29-1; j_gene: TRBJ2-1; CDR3aa: CSVAEAYNEQFF; CDR3nt: TGCAGCGTTGCAGAAGCTTACAATGAGCAGTTCTTC
abundance: -; d_gene: -; v_gene: TRBV6-4; j_gene: TRBJ2-1; CDR3aa: CASTPDSNSYNEQFF; CDR3nt: TGTGCCAGCACTCCGGACAGCAACTCCTACAATGAGCAGTTCTTC
abundance: few; d_gene: -; v_gene: TRBV7-9; j_gene: TRBJ2-7; CDR3aa: CASSLHTGLGNYEQYF; CDR3nt: TGTGCCAGCAGCTTACATACAGGTCTCGGAAACTACGAGCAGTACTTC
abundance: -; d_gene: TRBD1; v_gene: TRBV25-1; j_gene: TRBJ2-7; CDR3aa: CASSGQGPYEQYF; CDR3nt: TGTGCCAGCTCTGGACAGGGTCCTTACGAGCAGTACTTC
abundance: -; d_gene: -; v_gene: TRBV10-1; j_gene: TRBJ1-1; CDR3aa: CASSHNRDTEAFF; CDR3nt: TGCGCCAGCAGTCACAACCGGGACACTGAAGCTTTCTTT
abundance: -; d_gene: TRBD1; v_gene: TRBV9; j_gene: TRBJ2-1; CDR3aa: CASSVGQDNNEQFF; CDR3nt: TGTGCCAGCAGCGTCGGACAGGATAACAATGAGCAGTTCTTC
abundance: -; d_gene: -; v_gene: TRBV7-6; j_gene: TRBJ2-2; CDR3aa: CASSLAEDRNTGELFF; CDR3nt: TGTGCCAGCAGCTTAGCGGAGGACCGCAACACCGGGGAGCTGTTTTTT
abundance: -; d_gene: TRBD2; v_gene: TRBV19; j_gene: TRBJ2-7; CDR3aa: CASSPVGLAGGEQYF; CDR3nt: TGTGCCAGTAGTCCCGTAGGACTAGCGGGAGGCGAGCAGTACTTC
abundance: -; d_gene: -; v_gene: TRBV28; j_gene: TRBJ2-7; CDR3aa: CASSLVGGREQYF; CDR3nt: TGTGCCAGCAGTTTAGTAGGAGGACGCGAGCAGTACTTC
abundance: once; d_gene: -; v_gene: TRBV2; j_gene: TRBJ1-3; CDR3aa: CASSIDGNTIYF; CDR3nt: TGTGCCAGCAGTATAGACGGAAACACCATATATTTT
abundance: -; d_gene: TRBD1; v_gene: TRBV5-1; j_gene: TRBJ1-1; CDR3aa: CASSLAPGGQGRIKTEAFF; CDR3nt: TGCGCCAGCAGCTTGGCCCCGGGCGGACAGGGGAGAATTAAGACTGAAGCTTTCTTT
abundance: -; d_gene: -; v_gene: TRBV5-8; j_gene: TRBJ2-7; CDR3aa: CASSLDGRGSYEQYF; CDR3nt: TGTGCCAGCAGCTTGGATGGTCGTGGATCGTACGAGCAGTACTTC
abundance: -; d_gene: TRBD1; v_gene: TRBV19; j_gene: TRBJ2-5; CDR3aa: CASSIPGTAQETQYF; CDR3nt: TGTGCCAGTAGTATACCCGGGACAGCACAAGAGACCCAGTACTTC
abundance: -; d_gene: TRBD1; v_gene: TRBV28; j_gene: TRBJ1-3; CDR3aa: CASSFSGTGADRSSGNTIYF; CDR3nt: TGTGCCAGCAGTTTCTCCGGGACAGGGGCCGATAGGAGCTCTGGAAACACCATATATTTT
abundance: many; d_gene: -; v_gene: TRBV2; j_gene: TRBJ1-1; CDR3aa: CASRRETNTEAFF; CDR3nt: TGTGCCAGCAGGAGAGAGACAAACACTGAAGCTTTCTTT
abundance: -; d_gene: TRBD1; v_gene: TRBV29-1; j_gene: TRBJ1-2; CDR3aa: CSVEVQRQGRGYTF; CDR3nt: TGCAGCGTTGAAGTTCAGCGACAGGGACGTGGCTACACCTTC
abundance: -; d_gene: -; v_gene: TRBV11-2; j_gene: TRBJ2-2; CDR3aa: CASSLLPYPNTGELFF; CDR3nt: TGTGCCAGCAGCTTACTTCCCTACCCGAACACCGGGGAGCTGTTTTTT